This TCR beta chain was profiled in a study of spatial heterogeneity in lung cancer. About the study: In tumor regions, TCR transcript counts tracked strongly with a T cell module score from matched bulk RNA-seq. The study observed each unique TCR and UMI combination more than ten times on average in raw reads. General study results and limits: Mutation tallies in tumors tracked expanded intratumoral alpha and beta TCR counts.

CDR1 DFQATT and CDR2 SNEGSKA come from the germline V gene (reference sequence). The CDR3 covers 12 residues. Trimming shortened V by 6 bases and J by 9 bases, and 15 bases separated the two germline ends. Remarks on this clonotype: Its antigen is still unknown.

TCRdb processed the 5' RACE reads anew with MiXCR; each CDR3 protein has one entry. Seen here are about 23,000 distinct CDR3 sequences, 4% to 5.5% observed once, and the top ten hold 9% to 10%. Time point meaning: sample taken at primary tumor resection. The cohort: 65 to 80 early-stage, untreated non-small cell lung cancer patients. Whole RNA came from tumor, nontumor lung or frozen PBMC and was sequenced without being sorted. This material consisted of lung tumor tissue, taken at surgery. This TCR was sampled from a male donor with early-stage non-small cell lung cancer. V gene TRBV20-1 combines with J gene TRBJ2-4, with D tentatively TRBD2 (5 bases). CDR3 sequence: CSAPTDAGIQYF. The DNA of the CDR3 is TGCAGTGCGCCGACGGACGCGGGCATTCAGTACTTC.